This TCR beta chain was retrieved from a study of blood T cell repertoires in COVID-19. Study at large: From the United States, Italy and Spain came samples of acute and convalescent COVID-19.

The method was immunoSEQ multiplex PCR; TCRdb's version includes in-frame clones alone and lacks a portion of them. The table lists approximately 270,000 clones, roughly 80% of them singletons. The receptor was derived from a person between 65 and 80 years old with COVID-19, enrolled during active disease. The material sequenced was peripheral blood.

CDR3 sequence reads: CASGPDRTNQPQHF. In DNA, the CDR3 is TGTGCCAGCGGCCCGGACAGAACCAATCAGCCCCAGCATTTT. This chain connects TRBV28 to TRBJ1-5, with D tentatively TRBD1 (6 bases). CDR1 is MDHEN, CDR2 SYDVKM, per germline. Trimming shortened V by 8 bases and J by 3 bases, and 14 bases separated the two germline ends. This CDR3 comprises 14 residues.